This entry lists 14 T cell receptor beta chains sequenced from one sample in a study of blood T cells in healthy people across ages. Primed by a sample-barcoded 5' primer and a J-beta primer mix, a second PCR proceeded for 7 to 11 cycles. MiXCR, run by TCRdb on the 5' RACE reads, gives a single entry per CDR3 protein. The sample has 870,000 or so distinct CDR3 sequences, around 28% seen once. Sequencing was performed on blood. The receptor source for this set is a woman aged 80 or older in good health.

The chain has TRBV6-5 and TRBJ2-1; tentative D call: TRBD1 (6 bases). Germline loops: CDR1 MNHEY, CDR2 SVGAGI. CDR3 length: 16 residues. V lost 5 bases and J 1 base, leaving 15 bases between the germline ends. CDR3 nucleotides: TGTGCCAGCAGTACAGGGACAACCCGATCCTACAATGAGCAGTTCTTC. Translated: CASSTGTTRSYNEQFF.

V gene TRBV20-1 combines with J gene TRBJ1-2; D gene uncertain. The CDR3 sequence is 14 residues long. Germline V lookup: CDR1 DFQATT, CDR2 SNEGSKA (reference sequence). The ends were cut back, 7 bases at V and 1 base at J, with 16 bases in the middle. CDR3 sequence reads: CSGTPANFNYGYTF. The CDR3 DNA is TGCAGTGGGACCCCGGCGAATTTTAACTATGGCTACACCTTC.

In regard to this clonotype: With a much larger clone just one base away, this may be a read error. V is TRBV20-1 and J is TRBJ1-1, with a possible D match to TRBD1 (6 bases). Trimming stripped 0 bases from V and 1 base from J, with 12 bases between. Germline loops: CDR1 DFQATT, CDR2 SNEGSKA (reference sequence). CDR3 length: 15 residues. CDR3 in amino acids: CSARDRGIGNTEAFF. CDR3 coding DNA: TGCAGTGCTAGAGATAGGGGGATAGGGAACACTGAAGCTTTCTTT.

This sequence joins TRBV13 and TRBJ2-3, with D maybe TRBD2 (6 bases). The CDR3 runs 16 residues. V gave up 4 bases and J gave up 6 bases, with 20 bases separating them. Germline V gives CDR1 PRHDT, CDR2 FYEKMQ (reference sequence). The CDR3 DNA reads as TGTGCCAGCAGCTGCTGGGGGGACCAATTGAGGGATACGCAGTATTTT. Protein product: CASSCWGDQLRDTQYF.

This clonotype was picked up one time. A much bigger clone sits one base away, suggesting this may be a read error. V usage is TRBV2 and J usage is TRBJ2-1; perhaps TRBD1 as D (5 bases). The CDR3 is made up of 11 amino acids. Germline V gene lookup returns CDR1 SNHLY and CDR2 FYNNEI. V lost 7 bases and J lost 6, with 7 bases in between. The CDR3 DNA is TGTGCCAGCAAGCAGGGCAATGAGCAGTTCTTC. Encoded protein: CASKQGNEQFF.

The V call is TRBV12-3 or TRBV12-4, the J call TRBJ2-2; TRBD1 might be the D (5 bases). This CDR3 contains 14 residues. V lost 0 bases and J lost 6, with 8 bases in between. CDR3 sequence: CASSLAGAPGELFF. The CDR3 nucleotides are TGTGCCAGCAGTTTAGCAGGGGCCCCCGGGGAGCTGTTTTTT.

The rearrangement uses TRBV7-3 and TRBJ2-5; 16 nucleotides align to TRBD2. V was clipped by 2 bases and J by 4 bases; unmatched bases: 4. Germline V CDR1 and CDR2: SGHTA, FQGTGA. The CDR3 runs to 17 residues. The CDR3 DNA sequence: TGTGCCAGCAGCTTAGGGACTAGCGGGAGGGAAGGAGAGACCCAGTACTTC. This sequence encodes CASSLGTSGREGETQYF.

V gene TRBV11-3 combines with J gene TRBJ2-5, with TRBD2 identical over 11 bases. CDR1 SGHNT and CDR2 YENEEA come from the germline V gene. V shed 5 bases and J 2 bases; nucleotides not matched to a gene: 10. The CDR3 length is 17 residues. CDR3 DNA sequence: TGTGCCAGCAGCGGGAGCGGGACTAGCGGTTTTCAAGAGACCCAGTACTTC. This translates into CASSGSGTSGFQETQYF.

The chain uses TRBV12-3 or TRBV12-4 and TRBJ2-1; 9 bases agree with TRBD2. The length of the CDR3 is 13 residues. Trimming took 5 bases from V and 9 from J; bases not matched to a gene: 5. This CDR3 reads CASSPGGLAEQFF. CDR3 bases: TGTGCCAGCAGTCCCGGGGGACTAGCTGAGCAGTTCTTC.

This clonotype was observed many times. J is TRBJ2-1 and V is TRBV2; D is possibly TRBD2 (6 bases). This CDR3 is built from 13 residues. Germline CDR1 is SNHLY and CDR2 is FYNNEI. Trimming took off 4 bases at V and 5 bases at J, with 9 bases between the two ends. DNA of the CDR3: TGTGCCAGCAGTGTGGGGGGAAACAATGAGCAGTTCTTC. Encoded protein: CASSVGGNNEQFF.

This clonotype was found many times. The chain employs TRBV29-1 and TRBJ2-7; 11 nucleotides align to TRBD2. Germline trimming cut 4 bases from V and 7 bases from J; bases unmatched to any gene: 12. Germline assignment: CDR1 SQVTM and CDR2 ANQGSEA. CDR3 size: 15 residues. The CDR3 nucleotides are TGCAGCGTTGTTGCTAGCGGGGGGCCCTCTAGAGAGCAGTACTTC. Translation: CSVVASGGPSREQYF.

This clonotype was picked up many times. The chain is built from TRBV6-7 and TRBJ2-7; D not certain. TRBV6-7 is an ORF, and what it does is uncertain. V dropped 2 bases and J dropped 9 bases, with 11 bases sitting between them. The CDR3 has 12 amino acids. The CDR3 DNA is TGTGCCAGCAGTTACATCCTCTGCGGGCAGTACTTC. Amino acids: CASSYILCGQYF.

The chain uses TRBV5-4 and TRBJ2-1; tentatively, D is TRBD2 (6 bases). The V gene's germline CDR1 is SGHNT and CDR2 YYREEE (reference sequence). Between the trimmed V and J ends, which lost 4 bases and 13 bases, there was a span of 21 bases. This CDR3 contains 14 residues. The CDR3 bases are TGTGCCAGCAGCCAAGGACTAACTCAAGAGACCCAGTTCTTC. Amino acids: CASSQGLTQETQFF.

In its sample, this clonotype was seen many times. V and J are TRBV5-1 and TRBJ2-7; weak D call: TRBD1 (5 bases). V lost 5 bases and J 9 bases, leaving 21 bases between the germline ends. The CDR3 has 14 residues. Germline assignment: CDR1 SGHRS and CDR2 YFSETQ. CDR3 sequence: CASSFYDPQRGQYF. The CDR3 nucleotides read TGCGCCAGCAGTTTCTACGACCCACAAAGGGGGCAGTACTTC.